These 20 T cell receptor beta chains were sequenced from one sample in a study of human T cells and chemical hapten exposure. Described time point: patch test 1, 2 weeks after DPC sensitization. Indicated treatment: therapeutic diphenylcyclopropenone sensitization with weekly scalp DPC. Each CDR3 protein is one row after TCRdb ran MiXCR on the RACE reads. The sample carries about 120,000 distinct CDR3 sequences, roughly 13% recorded once. Material: whole blood, obtained in connection with sensitization to the hapten diphenylcyclopropenone (DPC). These receptors came from a man younger than 35 with alopecia areata. Some clones in this sample may be carry-over from other donors' samples.

This clonotype has just a few counts. The chain recombines TRBV6-2 or TRBV6-3 with TRBJ1-1; possibly TRBD1 for D (5 bases). Trimming shortened V by 6 bases and J by 7 bases, and 9 bases separated the two germline ends. This CDR3 contains 11 residues. Germline values: CDR1 MNHEY, CDR2 SVGEGT. The CDR3 sequence: CASRMGGEAFF. The CDR3 DNA sequence: TGTGCCAGCAGAATGGGGGGTGAAGCTTTCTTT.

This clonotype was counted only a few times. The chain employs TRBV5-1 and TRBJ2-6; D may be TRBD2 (6 bases). Germline assignment: CDR1 SGHRS and CDR2 YFSETQ. V was trimmed by 2 bases and J by 0 bases, leaving 12 bases between them. The length of the CDR3 is 17 residues. The CDR3 loop is CASSFGGNPSGANVLTF. CDR3 coding DNA: TGCGCCAGCAGCTTTGGAGGGAACCCCTCTGGGGCCAACGTCCTGACTTTC. Complete variable domain (other parts from reference TRBV5-1 and TRBJ2-6): KAGVTQTPRYLIKTRGQQVTLSCSPISGHRSVSWYQQTPGQGLQFLFEYFSETQRNKGNFPGRFSGRQFSNSRSEMNVSTLELGDSALYLCASSFGGNPSGANVLTFGAGSRLTVL.

The gene calls are TRBV11-2 and TRBJ1-6; TRBD1 aligns across 8 bases. V trimming: 4 bases; J trimming: 9 bases; junction bases outside the gene matches: 8. This CDR3 comprises 15 residues. Per germline, CDR1 SGHAT and CDR2 FQNNGV. The CDR3 nucleotides are TGTGCCAGCAGCTCCCCCCACAGGGGGGTTTCACCCCTCCACTTT. It translates to CASSSPHRGVSPLHF.

This chain uses TRBV6-5 with TRBJ2-7; perhaps TRBD1 as D (5 bases). The CDR3 has 15 residues. Germline CDR1 MNHEY, CDR2 SVGAGI. V was trimmed by 3 bases and J by 4 bases, leaving 16 bases between them. The CDR3 bases are TGTGCCAGCAGTTATGGAACAGGTGGACAATACGAGCAGTACTTC. It specifies CASSYGTGGQYEQYF.

This clonotype has at least ten counts. The chain joins TRBV6-2 or TRBV6-3 to TRBJ1-1, with D possibly TRBD1 on 6 matching bases. CDR1 MNHEY and CDR2 SVGEGT come from the germline V gene. The CDR3 contains 17 residues. V was shortened by 7 bases and J by 1 base, with 22 bases between the two germline ends. CDR3 nucleotides: TGTGCCAGCATTCCGCGGGACAAAAATCGACCGAACACTGAAGCTTTCTTT. This encodes CASIPRDKNRPNTEAFF.

The CDR3 sequence: CASSSTLNTGELFF. CDR3 sequence (DNA): TGTGCCAGCAGCTCGACTTTGAACACCGGGGAGCTGTTTTTT. The V gene is TRBV11-2, the J gene TRBJ2-2; D not certain. The V and J ends lost 4 bases and 1 base respectively, with 7 bases between them. CDR1 is SGHAT and CDR2 is FQNNGV in the germline V gene. The CDR3 runs to 14 residues.

The DNA of the CDR3 is TGCGCCAGCAGCCAGACCCCCCCGGGGGATAGCGACATTCAGTACTTC. Protein: CASSQTPPGDSDIQYF. V and J are TRBV4-3 and TRBJ2-4, with TRBD2 as a possible D gene (6 bases). The CDR3 spans 16 residues. Germline V gene sequence: CDR1 LGHNA, CDR2 YSLEER. V was trimmed by 3 bases and J by 8 bases, leaving 20 bases between them.

V gene TRBV7-4 combines with J gene TRBJ2-3; D unclear. V was clipped by 5 bases and J by 5 bases, with 11 bases between them. Per germline, CDR1 SGHVT and CDR2 SQSDAQ. This CDR3 is 13 amino acids long. CDR3 region: CASSNGGVDTQYF. The CDR3 DNA reads TGTGCCAGCAGCAACGGTGGGGTAGATACGCAGTATTTT.

In its sample, this clonotype was seen many times. The rearrangement links TRBV11-2 to TRBJ2-1; D remains unclear. Germline CDR1 SGHAT, CDR2 FQNNGV. CDR3 length: 15 amino acids. The V end lost 2 bases, the J end lost 0 bases, and 8 bases lay between the germline ends. The CDR3 sequence: CASSLSGDSYNEQFF. The CDR3 DNA reads as TGTGCCAGCAGCTTAAGTGGGGACTCCTACAATGAGCAGTTCTTC.

This chain connects TRBV23-1 to TRBJ2-1; D possibly uses TRBD1 or TRBD2 (5 bases each). TRBV23-1 is classed as an ORF, of uncertain function. CDR3 size: 16 residues. Trimming pared 0 bases from V and 3 bases from J, leaving 12 bases between. CDR3 amino acids: CASSQSGRMSYNEQFF. The CDR3 nucleotides read TGCGCCAGCAGTCAATCGGGACGGATGAGCTACAATGAGCAGTTCTTC.

The rearrangement joins TRBV28 to TRBJ1-2; 8 bases fit TRBD1. Germline-derived CDR1 and CDR2 are MDHEN and SYDVKM. The ends lost 1 base at V and 7 bases at J; junction bases unmatched: 5. This CDR3 spans 14 amino acids. The CDR3 nucleotides read TGTGCCAGCAGTTTATCAGGGGGCGCGGTTGGCTACACCTTC. It is translated as CASSLSGGAVGYTF.

This chain joins TRBV29-1 and TRBJ2-2; D ambiguous. The CDR3 contains 13 residues. Trimming left V 4 bases short and J 2 bases short, with 8 bases between. Germline lookup yields CDR1 SQVTM and CDR2 ANQGSEA. In DNA, the CDR3 is TGCAGCGTTGTTCTGGATAACACCGGGGAGCTGTTTTTT. It translates to CSVVLDNTGELFF.

The gene calls are TRBV29-1 and TRBJ1-1, with D maybe TRBD1 (5 bases). The germline CDR1 and CDR2 sequences are SQVTM and ANQGSEA. This CDR3 is built from 13 residues. The V gene lost 6 bases and the J gene lost 0 bases, with 11 bases spanning the gap. The CDR3 sequence is CSVSRVMNTEAFF. The CDR3 DNA follows: TGCAGCGTGAGCAGGGTCATGAACACTGAAGCTTTCTTT.

This clonotype has just a few counts. V and J are TRBV12-3 or TRBV12-4 and TRBJ2-7; possible D gene TRBD1, 6 bases. V dropped 5 bases and J dropped 7 bases, with 18 bases sitting between them. This CDR3 has 14 amino acids. The DNA of the CDR3 is TGTGCCAGCAGTATTTCAGGGGTCCGGTGGGAGCAGTACTTC. This encodes CASSISGVRWEQYF.

This clonotype was seen more than once but under ten times. The DNA for the CDR3 is TGCAGCGCCGCGTGGAACACCGGGGAGCTGTTTTTT. As protein: CSAAWNTGELFF. V is TRBV29-1 and J is TRBJ2-2; D gene uncertain. V was clipped by 7 bases and J by 1 base, with 7 bases between them. The CDR3 contains 12 residues. CDR1 and CDR2 (germline): SQVTM, ANQGSEA.

The CDR3 bases are TGCGCCAGCAGCCAAGATCAGGAACCGGTTGAGCAGTTCTTC. It is translated as CASSQDQEPVEQFF. The chain recombines TRBV4-3 with TRBJ2-1; D unresolved. Germline CDR1 is LGHNA and CDR2 is YSLEER. Trimming stripped 0 bases from V and 9 bases from J, with 12 bases between. The CDR3 contains 14 residues.

V usage is TRBV7-6 and J usage is TRBJ1-1; D unclear. Between the trimmed V and J ends, which lost 7 bases and 3 bases, there was a span of 12 bases. From germline, CDR1 is SGHVS and CDR2 FNYEAQ. The CDR3 runs 13 residues. The CDR3 sequence is CASMAEADTEAFF. The CDR3 DNA is TGTGCCAGCATGGCCGAGGCGGACACTGAAGCTTTCTTT. Full variable domain (remainder filled in from reference TRBV7-6 and TRBJ1-1): GAGVSQSPRYKVTKRGQDVALRCDPISGHVSLYWYRQALGQGPEFLTYFNYEAQQDKSGLPNDRFSAERPEGSISTLTIQRTEQRDSAMYRCASMAEADTEAFFGQGTRLTVV.

This clonotype was seen once. This chain uses TRBV5-6 with TRBJ2-7; possible D gene TRBD1, 5 bases. V was cut by 6 bases and J by 3 bases, with 16 bases left in between. This CDR3 contains 14 residues. The germline V gene encodes CDR1 SGHDT and CDR2 YYEEEE. The CDR3 sequence is CASTNSRVGYEQYV. The CDR3 DNA follows: TGTGCCAGCACCAATTCCAGGGTAGGCTACGAGCAGTACGTC.

The chain joins TRBV6-2 or TRBV6-3 to TRBJ1-1; a possible D gene is TRBD1 (6 bases). Trimming removed 6 bases from V and 6 bases from J, with 32 bases in between. CDR3 length: 19 amino acids. The germline V gene has CDR1 MNHEY and CDR2 SVGEGT. CDR3: CASSEKHPGDGSSLAEAFF. CDR3 DNA: TGTGCCAGCAGCGAGAAACATCCAGGGGACGGCAGCAGTTTGGCTGAAGCTTTCTTT.

This clonotype was seen a handful of times. The chain recombines TRBV7-9 with TRBJ2-5; D remains unclear. From germline, CDR1 is SEHNR and CDR2 FQNEAQ (reference sequence). CDR3 size: 14 residues. Trimming removed 3 bases at V and 0 bases at J, with 8 bases between. The chain's CDR3 is CASSFDGHQETQYF. In nucleotides, the CDR3 is TGTGCCAGCAGCTTCGACGGCCACCAAGAGACCCAGTACTTC.